The 31 T cell receptor beta chains below were found in one sample sequenced in a study of human thymus T cells. Thymus tissue was removed during corrective cardiac surgery. Some clones are missing from TCRdb's copy, which holds only in-frame ones; the method was immunoSEQ multiplex PCR. Among some 120,000 clones, over 85% were seen once, and the ten largest hold around 0.025%. Input material: thymus tissue. The receptors come from a boy younger than two with a congenital heart defect but otherwise immunologically healthy.

The J gene is TRBJ1-6, the V gene TRBV2; D remains ambiguous. Germline V gives CDR1 SNHLY, CDR2 FYNNEI. The V and J ends lost 6 bases and 10 bases respectively, with 7 bases between them. This CDR3 comprises 11 residues. In DNA, the CDR3 is TGTGCCAGCAGAGGGTTGTCACCCCTCCACTTT. Translated, it gives CASRGLSPLHF.

The CDR3 DNA follows: TGTGCCAGCAGTGTCCTAGCGGGTACCGGGGAGCTGTTTTTT. Encoded protein: CASSVLAGTGELFF. V gene TRBV2 combines with J gene TRBJ2-2, with 8 bases matching TRBD2. The CDR3 contains 14 residues. V lost 4 bases and J lost 5; bases outside the gene matches: 3. Germline assignment: CDR1 SNHLY and CDR2 FYNNEI.

The V gene is TRBV11-2, the J gene TRBJ2-3; D gene ambiguous. V was pared by 1 base and J by 3 bases, with 11 bases between. Germline assignment: CDR1 SGHAT and CDR2 FQNNGV. This CDR3 has 15 residues. Here the CDR3 DNA reads TGTGCCAGCAGCTTAGGTGAGCGAGCTACAGATACGCAGTATTTT. Amino acid sequence: CASSLGERATDTQYF.

The CDR3 DNA sequence: TGCGCCAGCAGTCCTATATGGGGTGAATCTGGAAACACCATATATTTT. As protein: CASSPIWGESGNTIYF. The J gene is TRBJ1-3, the V gene TRBV10-2; no clear D gene. V was shortened by 5 bases and J by 1 base, with 15 bases between the two germline ends. Germline values: CDR1 WSHSY, CDR2 SAAADI. This CDR3 spans 16 amino acids.

This chain connects TRBV7-2 to TRBJ2-1; the match to TRBD2 covers 7 bases. J was trimmed by 8 bases and V by 4 bases; bases with no gene match: 23. CDR3 length: 19 amino acids. Germline CDR1 is SGHTA and CDR2 is FQGNSA. This chain's CDR3 is CASSSEPLSGGRGRDEQFF. The CDR3 DNA reads as TGTGCCAGCAGCTCAGAACCGCTCTCTGGAGGGCGGGGGAGGGATGAGCAGTTCTTC.

The chain uses TRBV7-6 and TRBJ2-1, with 10 positions matching TRBD2. The germline CDR1 and CDR2 sequences are SGHVS and FNYEAQ. Unmatched junction bases numbered 5, after V lost 1 base and J lost 14 bases. The CDR3 covers 13 residues. The CDR3 spells CASSLGSLAGEFF. In DNA, the CDR3 is TGTGCCAGCAGCTTAGGTAGCCTAGCGGGGGAGTTCTTC.

The CDR3 nucleotides are TGTGCCAGCAGTGACCGACTAGTGGGAGGGACAGATACGCAGTATTTT. This translates into CASSDRLVGGTDTQYF. The chain has TRBV2 and TRBJ2-3; 7 positions agree with TRBD2. Germline CDR1 reads SNHLY; CDR2 reads FYNNEI. Losses at the gene ends were 3 bases for V and 3 bases for J; bases not matched to a gene: 9. This CDR3 has 16 residues.

This sequence joins TRBV20-1 and TRBJ2-1; D is unclear. V was trimmed by 2 bases and J by 8 bases, leaving 7 bases between them. Germline V lookup: CDR1 DFQATT, CDR2 SNEGSKA (reference sequence). The CDR3 loop spans 11 amino acids. The CDR3, as DNA: TGCAGTGCTAGACATACGGATGAGCAGTTCTTC. Translated: CSARHTDEQFF.

The chain employs TRBV5-1 and TRBJ2-3; 7 nucleotides line up with TRBD1. Germline V lookup: CDR1 SGHRS, CDR2 YFSETQ. Unmatched junction bases numbered 0, after V lost 2 bases and J lost 0 bases. This CDR3 spans 14 amino acids. This CDR3 is CASSLQGSTDTQYF. CDR3 coding DNA: TGCGCCAGCAGCTTACAGGGGAGCACAGATACGCAGTATTTT.

This rearrangement joins TRBV7-2 to TRBJ2-1; 8 positions agree with TRBD1. The CDR3 is 18 residues long. Germline V CDR1 and CDR2: SGHTA, FQGNSA. The V gene end was trimmed by 1 base and the J gene end by 2 bases; junction bases not matched to a gene: 10. CDR3 loop: CASSLDAGTGGTYNEQFF. The CDR3 bases are TGTGCCAGCAGCTTAGACGCCGGGACAGGCGGAACCTACAATGAGCAGTTCTTC.

The chain carries TRBV28 and TRBJ1-4; D is undetermined. V dropped 6 bases and J dropped 6 bases, with 11 bases sitting between them. The CDR3 is 13 amino acids. Germline values: CDR1 MDHEN, CDR2 SYDVKM. The CDR3, as DNA: TGTGCCAGCAGCCCCCAGACTTATGAAAAACTGTTTTTT. This translates into CASSPQTYEKLFF. The full variable domain, rest sourced from reference TRBV28 and TRBJ1-4, is DVKVTQSSRYLVKRTGEKVFLECVQDMDHENMFWYRQDPGLGLRLIYFSYDVKMKEKGDIPEGYSVSREKKERFSLILESASTNQTSMYLCASSPQTYEKLFFGSGTQLSVL.

The chain couples TRBV9 to TRBJ2-2, with D possibly being TRBD2 (7 bases). The germline V and J ends were trimmed by 0 bases and 4 bases, with 22 bases remaining between them. CDR1 SGDLS and CDR2 YYNGEE come from the germline V gene. CDR3 length: 19 residues. The CDR3 coding sequence is TGTGCCAGCAGCGTAGACGGGGGGCAAAGGCTGCAGTTCACCGGGGAGCTGTTTTTT. This encodes CASSVDGGQRLQFTGELFF.

The chain recombines TRBV19 with TRBJ2-3; 8 positions agree with TRBD2. Germline lookup yields CDR1 LNHDA and CDR2 SQIVND (reference sequence). The junction had 8 bases not matched to a gene; V was cut back by 4 bases and J by 2 bases. This CDR3 contains 16 residues. The DNA of the CDR3 is TGTGCCAGTAGTACCCTGATTAGCGGGGCCACAGATACGCAGTATTTT. Its translation: CASSTLISGATDTQYF.

V gene TRBV7-2 combines with J gene TRBJ2-5, with TRBD1 matching 8 bases. Trimming removed 6 bases from V and 2 bases from J; junction bases left unmatched: 8. CDR3 length equals 15 residues. Germline CDR1 reads SGHTA; CDR2 reads FQGNSA. The CDR3 sequence is CASRELGQAQETQYF. The CDR3 nucleotides are TGTGCCAGCAGGGAACTGGGACAGGCGCAAGAGACCCAGTACTTC.

The V and J genes are TRBV4-2 and TRBJ2-6; 8 nucleotides align to TRBD1. V lost 5 bases to trimming and J lost 4 bases; unmatched junction nucleotides: 13. CDR3 length equals 18 residues. Germline V gene lookup returns CDR1 LGHNA and CDR2 YNFKEQ. The CDR3 sequence: CASSSGDRSHPGANVLTF. The DNA of the CDR3 is TGTGCCAGCAGCTCAGGGGACAGGAGCCATCCGGGGGCCAACGTCCTGACTTTC.

The chain couples TRBV29-1 to TRBJ2-7; 10 bases map to TRBD2. Germline V gene lookup returns CDR1 SQVTM and CDR2 ANQGSEA. The CDR3 extends over 14 amino acids. Trimming cost V 4 bases and J 3 bases; bases outside gene matches: 6. For the CDR3, the DNA is TGCAGCGTTGTATTTAGGACTAGCGGCTACGAGCAGTACTTC. Protein: CSVVFRTSGYEQYF.

CDR3 DNA: TGTGCTAGTGGTTTGACTCAGCCGGGACGGCGTTCAAACACCATATATTTT. Amino acid sequence: CASGLTQPGRRSNTIYF. The chain combines TRBV12-5 with TRBJ1-3; possible D gene TRBD1, 5 bases. The CDR3 extends over 17 amino acids. V was clipped by 2 bases and J by 6 bases, with 20 bases between them. The germline V gene has CDR1 LGHNT and CDR2 FRNRAP.

This sequence joins TRBV5-4 and TRBJ1-2; 9 positions agree with TRBD1. CDR1 and CDR2 from the germline V gene are SGHNT and YYREEE (reference sequence). There are 14 residues in the CDR3. The V gene end was trimmed by 3 bases and the J gene end by 4 bases; junction bases not matched to a gene: 4. The CDR3 sequence: CASSWGQGSYGYTF. CDR3 in DNA: TGTGCCAGCAGCTGGGGACAGGGAAGCTATGGCTACACCTTC. Supplemented by reference TRBV5-4 and TRBJ1-2, the full variable domain reads ETGVTQSPTHLIKTRGQQVTLRCSSQSGHNTVSWYQQALGQGPQFIFQYYREEENGRGNFPPRFSGLQFPNYSSELNVNALELDDSALYLCASSWGQGSYGYTFGSGTRLTVV.

The V call is TRBV4-1, the J call TRBJ1-4; D is ambiguous. V was clipped by 0 bases and J by 8 bases, with 13 bases between them. The CDR3 has 15 amino acids. CDR1 and CDR2 from the germline V gene are MGHRA and YSYEKL. CDR3 protein: CASSQDPPGWEKLFF. The CDR3 DNA reads as TGCGCCAGCAGCCAAGATCCCCCTGGTTGGGAAAAACTGTTTTTT.

The chain links TRBV27 to TRBJ2-5; D is unclear. The CDR3 contains 13 residues. Trimming left V 0 bases short and J 5 bases short, with 7 bases between. CDR1 is MNHEY and CDR2 is SMNVEV in the germline V gene (reference sequence). CDR3 sequence reads: CASSLSGSETQYF. The CDR3 DNA reads TGTGCCAGCAGTTTATCTGGAAGCGAGACCCAGTACTTC.

The rearrangement uses TRBV13 and TRBJ2-1, with D possibly TRBD2 on 7 matching bases. Germline loops: CDR1 PRHDT, CDR2 FYEKMQ (reference sequence). V was trimmed by 4 bases and J by 5 bases, leaving 15 bases between them. There are 15 residues in the CDR3. As DNA, the CDR3 is TGTGCCAGCAGCTCTGGCGGGGGCACCCACAATGAGCAGTTCTTC. Protein: CASSSGGGTHNEQFF.

This sequence joins TRBV6-5 and TRBJ2-2; possibly TRBD1 for D (6 bases). Germline V gene data show CDR1 as MNHEY and CDR2 as SVGAGI. Trimming removed 6 bases from V and 4 bases from J, with 15 bases in between. This CDR3 is 15 amino acids long. The chain's CDR3 is CASRTAPGVTGELFF. As DNA, the CDR3 is TGTGCCAGCAGAACCGCCCCAGGGGTCACCGGGGAGCTGTTTTTT.

CDR3 protein: CASSFMLAGYKNIQYF. The CDR3 nucleotides read TGTGCCAGCAGTTTTATGTTAGCGGGATACAAAAACATTCAGTACTTC. This sequence joins TRBV28 and TRBJ2-4, with 8 bases identical to TRBD2. The CDR3 runs to 16 residues. The V segment lost 3 bases and the J segment 3 bases; nucleotides outside the gene matches: 7. Germline-derived CDR1 and CDR2 are MDHEN and SYDVKM.

The rearrangement links TRBV4-3 to TRBJ2-1; D unclear. CDR3 length: 17 residues. Trimming removed 3 bases from V and 5 bases from J, with 20 bases in between. The germline CDR1 and CDR2 sequences are LGHNA and YSLEER. In nucleotides, the CDR3 is TGCGCCAGCAGCCATATAAGGAACGGCAGGCAAAACAATGAGCAGTTCTTC. It yields the protein CASSHIRNGRQNNEQFF.

The V call is TRBV20-1, the J call TRBJ2-3; D unresolved. This CDR3 has 9 residues. Trimming took off 5 bases at V and 6 bases at J, with 3 bases between the two ends. The germline gives CDR1 DFQATT, CDR2 SNEGSKA (reference sequence). The CDR3 DNA follows: TGCAGTGCTTCCGATACGCAGTATTTT. It specifies CSASDTQYF.

J is TRBJ1-4 and V is TRBV2; no clear D. Germline-derived CDR1 and CDR2 are SNHLY and FYNNEI. The CDR3 extends over 15 amino acids. Trimming removed 0 bases from V and 8 bases from J, with 13 bases in between. The CDR3: CASSEALRRYEKLFF. Here the CDR3 DNA reads TGTGCCAGCAGTGAAGCGCTTCGTCGCTACGAAAAACTGTTTTTT.

The chain combines TRBV10-3 with TRBJ1-1; no clear D gene. The V end was cut by 3 bases, the J end by 0 bases, with 8 bases between. CDR1 is ENHRY, CDR2 SYGVKD, per germline. This CDR3 contains 14 residues. CDR3 protein: CAISDRPMNTEAFF. The CDR3 DNA sequence: TGTGCCATCAGTGACCGGCCTATGAACACTGAAGCTTTCTTT.

The chain is built from TRBV5-4 and TRBJ2-4, with a weak D call TRBD2 (6 bases). CDR1 SGHNT and CDR2 YYREEE come from the germline V gene (reference sequence). The CDR3 consists of 20 residues. V was shortened by 0 bases and J by 3 bases, with 25 bases between the two germline ends. CDR3 residues: CASSLAFGTLGGDGKNIQYF. For the CDR3, the DNA is TGTGCCAGCAGCTTGGCCTTTGGAACCCTCGGGGGAGACGGCAAAAACATTCAGTACTTC.

The genes are TRBV30 and TRBJ1-3; D gene unclear. CDR3 length: 11 amino acids. Germline lookup yields CDR1 GTSNPN and CDR2 SVGIG (reference sequence). Trimming took off 3 bases at V and 4 bases at J, with 4 bases between the two ends. The CDR3 bases are TGTGCCTGGAGAGGGGGAAACACCATATATTTT. Protein sequence: CAWRGGNTIYF.

This clone was found once. This chain uses TRBV6-5 with TRBJ2-2; 8 bases fit TRBD2. CDR3 length: 14 amino acids. V was pared by 3 bases and J by 5 bases, with 2 bases of the junction left unmatched. CDR1 is MNHEY and CDR2 is SVGAGI in the germline V gene. CDR3 coding DNA: TGTGCCAGCAGTTATAAGCGGGGGACCGGGGAGCTGTTTTTT. Translated, it gives CASSYKRGTGELFF.

The chain joins TRBV28 to TRBJ1-5; D unresolved. This CDR3 has 15 residues. Germline V gene sequence: CDR1 MDHEN, CDR2 SYDVKM. The V and J ends lost 7 bases and 1 base respectively, with 14 bases between them. CDR3 protein: CASTLARVSNQPQHF. In DNA, the CDR3 is TGTGCCAGCACCCTCGCCCGAGTGAGCAATCAGCCCCAGCATTTT.